This TCR delta chain was obtained from a study of Vδ1+ human thymocytes (dated by TCRdb to between 2017 and 2018). About the investigation overall: As a data resource, the study described the mRNA-level TRG and TRD CDR3 repertoires of highly purified Vdelta1+ thymocytes obtained from young children. Earlier work had validated the multiplex-based CDR3 amplicon strategy against 5'RACE-based methods for generating CDR3 amplicons.

RNA was extracted with the RNeasy mini kit and reverse transcribed using Superscript III. CDR3 amplicons were generated by multiplex PCR with pooled V-gene forward primers and a constant-region reverse primer carrying Illumina adaptor overhangs. After gel purification, the amplicons were indexed with Nextera index primers over about 8 extra PCR cycles and then purified using AMPure XP beads. Sequencing of the libraries was done on an Illumina MiSeq using paired-end 250 bp reads, dual indexing and a roughly 18% PhiX spike-in. The authors' analysis ran thus. Reads were quality checked with FastQC, and TRG read pairs were merged with ea-utils fastq-join. IMGT/HighV-QUEST was used to annotate the sequences, only productive sequences with an unambiguous V-gene assignment were kept, and clonotypes were defined as sequences sharing an identical CDR3 sequence. For downstream analysis, VDJtools 1.1.1, tcR 2.2.3, Treemap and vegan Shannon diversity in R 3.4.4 were used. TCRdb reprocessed the public data with the CATT caller; entries with the same nucleotide sequence were combined afterwards. The V and J calls, along with clone size, are taken from TCRdb and not from the paper's own processing. The sample contains around 56,000 delta-chain clones, roughly 16% of them found a single time. 0.39% of the sample belongs to the ten largest clones.

As encoded in the germline V gene, CDR1 is TSWWSYY while CDR2 is QGS. V is cut by 3 bases and J by 0 bases, and the space between the germline ends is 23 bases. CDR3 length: 19 amino acids, cysteine to phenylalanine. The sequence is cut down to CDR3 DNA, 57 bases in frame from base 1. Thymic samples were depleted of alphabeta T cells, then CD3+ TCRVdelta1+ TCRVdelta2- thymocytes were FACS-sorted. The purity of the sorted Vdelta1+ thymocytes fell between about 98% and 99.6%. Thymic specimens came from about 8 paediatric patients undergoing corrective cardiac surgery, aged from roughly 5 days to 17 months. Thymic tissue was dispersed and mononuclear cells isolated on a Histopaque-1077 density gradient. The staining antibodies were anti-TCRVdelta1 clone TS8.2, anti-TCRVdelta2 clone B6, anti-CD3 clone HIT3a and anti-TCRalphabeta clone IP26. Points the paper makes about the study in general: Because unexpected Vdelta2 sequences could lead to misinterpretation of bulk repertoire data, the authors recommended using highly purified populations and validating at the single-cell level. Many TRG clonotypes were shared between donors (up to 6.9x10^3), whereas TRD repertoires were essentially private (max roughly 100 shared). Although sort purity was high, approximately 18% of thymic TRD sequences were Vdelta2 (with a few Vdelta3), in contrast to the peripheral blood Vdelta1+ controls. Because no clustering by age or sex was seen, donors were not stratified by age or sex in the analyses. Unlike the oligoclonal repertoires in peripheral blood, the thymic TRG and TRD repertoires appeared highly polyclonal, with Gaussian CDR3 length distributions.

A remark on this clone: This clone's antigen is unknown. Base qualities are not provided; no much larger clone lies one nucleotide away.

Sequenced: Vdelta1+ gamma-delta thymocytes from the thymus. The sample's cell subset or site label, in plain terms: FACS-sorted CD3+ TCRalphabeta- TCRVdelta1+ TCRVdelta2- thymocytes. The chain links TRDV1 with TRDJ1; a tentative D call is TRDD2 (5 bases match). The TCR comes from a girl in the first two years of life who had congenital heart surgery. The nucleotide sequence reads as follows: TGTGCTCTTGGGGATCAGATTGCTTCCCTACGTTCGTACACCGATAAACTCATCTTT. Translated, it gives CALGDQIASLRSYTDKLIF.